This TCR beta chain came from a study of cytomegalovirus exposure and HLA in healthy donors. A multiplex PCR was run with 60 Vbeta primers and 13 Jbeta primers. Assay: immunoSEQ multiplex PCR; the TCRdb copy retains only in-frame clones and omits some. Of 65,000 to 100,000 clones listed, around 80% are singletons. CDR1 and CDR2 (germline): SGHNT, YENEEA. Trimming removed 5 bases from V and 5 bases from J; junction bases left unmatched: 13. CDR3 size: 18 residues. The sequence came from a man between 35 and 55 years old in good health and CMV-seronegative. The sample consisted of PBMCs. The chain is built from TRBV11-3 and TRBJ2-5; 14 bases are shared with TRBD2. The CDR3 loop is CASSPARLAGGFLETQYF. The CDR3 coding sequence is TGTGCCAGCAGCCCTGCGCGACTAGCGGGGGGGTTTTTGGAGACCCAGTACTTC.